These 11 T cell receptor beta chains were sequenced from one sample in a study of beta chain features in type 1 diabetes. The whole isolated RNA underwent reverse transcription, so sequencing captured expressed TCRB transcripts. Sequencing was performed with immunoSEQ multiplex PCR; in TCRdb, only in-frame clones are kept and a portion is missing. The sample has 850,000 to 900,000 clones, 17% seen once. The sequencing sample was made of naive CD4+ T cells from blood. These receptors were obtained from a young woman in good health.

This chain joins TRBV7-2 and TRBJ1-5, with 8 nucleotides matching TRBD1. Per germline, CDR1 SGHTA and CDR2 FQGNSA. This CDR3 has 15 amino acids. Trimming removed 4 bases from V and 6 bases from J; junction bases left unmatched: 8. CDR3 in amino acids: CASSSLGQGGQPQHF. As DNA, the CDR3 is TGTGCCAGCAGCTCGCTAGGACAGGGTGGTCAGCCCCAGCATTTT.

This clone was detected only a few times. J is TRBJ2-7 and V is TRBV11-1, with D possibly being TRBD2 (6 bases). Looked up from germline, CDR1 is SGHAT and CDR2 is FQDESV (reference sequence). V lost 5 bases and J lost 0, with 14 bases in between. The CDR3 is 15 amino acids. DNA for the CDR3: TGTGCCAGCAGCCACAATAGCGGACCCTCCTACGAGCAGTACTTC. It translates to CASSHNSGPSYEQYF.

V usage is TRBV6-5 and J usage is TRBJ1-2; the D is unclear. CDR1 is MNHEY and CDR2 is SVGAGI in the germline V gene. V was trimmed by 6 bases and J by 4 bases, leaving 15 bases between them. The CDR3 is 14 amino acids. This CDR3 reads CASSPGGFGYGYTF. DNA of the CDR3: TGTGCCAGCAGCCCGGGAGGGTTCGGCTATGGCTACACCTTC.

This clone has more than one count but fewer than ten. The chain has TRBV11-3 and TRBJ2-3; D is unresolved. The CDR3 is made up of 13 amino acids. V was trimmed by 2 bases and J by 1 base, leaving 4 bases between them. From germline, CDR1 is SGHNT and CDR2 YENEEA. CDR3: CASSLKGTDTQYF. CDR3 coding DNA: TGTGCCAGCAGCTTAAAAGGCACAGATACGCAGTATTTT.

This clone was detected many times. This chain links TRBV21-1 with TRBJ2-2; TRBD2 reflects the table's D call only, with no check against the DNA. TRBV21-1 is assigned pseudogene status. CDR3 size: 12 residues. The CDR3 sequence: CASSKRSGELFF. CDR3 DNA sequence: TGTGCCAGCAGCAAACGTTCCGGGGAGCTGTTTTTT.

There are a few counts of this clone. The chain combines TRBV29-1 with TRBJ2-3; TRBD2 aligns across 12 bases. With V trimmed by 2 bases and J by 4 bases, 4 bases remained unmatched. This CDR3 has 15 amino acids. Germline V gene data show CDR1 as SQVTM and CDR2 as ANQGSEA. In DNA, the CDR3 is TGCAGCGTTGAAAGGCTAGCGGGAGGGGCAGATACGCAGTATTTT. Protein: CSVERLAGGADTQYF.

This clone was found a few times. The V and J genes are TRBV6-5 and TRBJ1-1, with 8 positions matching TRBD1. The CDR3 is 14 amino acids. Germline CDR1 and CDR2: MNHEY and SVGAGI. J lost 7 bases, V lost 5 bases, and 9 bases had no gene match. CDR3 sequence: CASSPRAGGHEAFF. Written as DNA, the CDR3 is TGTGCCAGCAGTCCCCGCGCAGGGGGCCATGAAGCTTTCTTT.

The CDR3 nucleotides are TGTGCCAGCAGCTTAGGGGGGACAGGGAACAATCAGCCCCAGCATTTT. This encodes CASSLGGTGNNQPQHF. V is TRBV7-2 and J is TRBJ1-5; 9 positions match TRBD1. The J segment lost 3 bases and the V segment lost 1 base, leaving 4 bases of the junction unmatched. Germline CDR1 is SGHTA and CDR2 is FQGNSA. The CDR3 has 16 amino acids.

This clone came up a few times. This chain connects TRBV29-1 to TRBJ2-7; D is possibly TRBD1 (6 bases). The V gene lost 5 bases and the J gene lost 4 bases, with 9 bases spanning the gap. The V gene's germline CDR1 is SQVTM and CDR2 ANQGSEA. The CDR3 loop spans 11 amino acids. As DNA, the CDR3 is TGCAGCGTTTCGGACAGTTACGAGCAGTACTTC. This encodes CSVSDSYEQYF.

In DNA form, the CDR3 reads TGTGCCAGCAGCCCCGGGGGACACAAGAACACTGAAGCTTTCTTT. Its translation is CASSPGGHKNTEAFF. The chain combines TRBV7-9 with TRBJ1-1; D is perhaps TRBD1 (6 bases). The CDR3 runs to 15 residues. The germline V gene has CDR1 SEHNR and CDR2 FQNEAQ (reference sequence). V was trimmed by 5 bases and J by 1 base, leaving 14 bases between them.

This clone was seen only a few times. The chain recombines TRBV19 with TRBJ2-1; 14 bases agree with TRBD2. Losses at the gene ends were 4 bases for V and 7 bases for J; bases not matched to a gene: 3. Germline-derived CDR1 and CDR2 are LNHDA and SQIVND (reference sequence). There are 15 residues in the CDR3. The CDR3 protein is CASSTGTSGSNEQFF. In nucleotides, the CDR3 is TGTGCCAGTAGTACGGGGACTAGCGGGAGTAATGAGCAGTTCTTC.